This T cell receptor (beta chain) was sequenced for a study of cytomegalovirus exposure and HLA in healthy donors. The overall study: Caucasian-associated ancestry cluster membership applied to approximately 84% of 398 genotyped donors.

J was trimmed by 3 bases and V by 4 bases; bases with no gene match: 6. The CDR3 spans 14 residues. The germline gives CDR1 SGHKS, CDR2 YYEKEE (reference sequence). PCR primers comprised 60 Vbeta and 13 Jbeta primers. Sequenced by immunoSEQ multiplex PCR; TCRdb stores in-frame clones only, minus some. This repertoire shows about 180,000 clones, 77% found once; its top ten account for roughly 3.6%. Points on this clone: As yet, its antigen is unknown.

Study-wide points: In a later analysis, a genetic analysis reported fewer productive-TCR N-insertions in an Asian-associated ancestry cluster than the cohort average. Accurate prediction of HLA-A and HLA-B alleles (for most subjects) was reportedly achieved from TCR beta sequences. TCR sequences were mostly rare, though some public TCRs occurred in many donors.

The sequence was collected from a woman aged 55-69 years in good health and CMV-seropositive. Sequencing was carried out using PBMCs. J is TRBJ1-2 and V is TRBV5-5; 7 bases align to TRBD1. The CDR3 DNA sequence: TGTGCCAGCAGCATACAGGGGTTCGACTATGGCTACACCTTC. Protein: CASSIQGFDYGYTF.